This T cell receptor beta chain comes out of a study of siplizumab effects on memory and regulatory T cells. V was clipped by 6 bases and J by 1 base; unmatched bases: 7. The CDR3 runs to 15 residues. Germline values: CDR1 MDHEN, CDR2 SYDVKM. Generated by immunoSEQ multiplex PCR, the TCRdb table keeps only in-frame clones and is missing some. The sample holds about 100,000 clones, roughly 93% seen once. The sequenced sample consisted of non-Treg CD4+ T cells sorted from blood. This sequence was found in a human donor in good health. V usage is TRBV28 and J usage is TRBJ1-1, with 8 bases fitting TRBD1. The CDR3 sequence: CASSSTGTGNTEAFF. Here the CDR3 DNA reads TGTGCCAGCAGCTCGACCGGGACAGGGAACACTGAAGCTTTCTTT.